The next 28 T cell receptor beta chains were all read from a single sample in a study of OX40 agonist ivuxolimab in advanced cancers. TCRdb's table, derived via immunoSEQ multiplex PCR, lists solely in-frame clones and lacks some. The sample has 76,000 or so clones, approximately 85% seen once. Here the sequenced sample was CD4+ or CD8+ T cells sorted from blood, taken in a trial of the OX40 agonist ivuxolimab. The receptors come from an adult with an advanced solid tumor such as melanoma, head and neck, liver or kidney cancer.

The chain recombines TRBV19 with TRBJ2-7; 11 bases line up with TRBD1. CDR1 and CDR2 (germline): LNHDA, SQIVND (reference sequence). CDR3 size: 13 residues. The junction had 1 base not matched to a gene; V was cut back by 5 bases and J by 4 bases. The CDR3 DNA is TGTGCCAGTAGTCGGGACAGGGGGTACGAGCAGTACTTC. Protein sequence: CASSRDRGYEQYF.

The chain uses TRBV11-2 and TRBJ1-1; D is possibly TRBD1 (5 bases). The CDR3 loop spans 13 amino acids. The germline V gene encodes CDR1 SGHAT and CDR2 FQNNGV. Trimming left V 6 bases short and J 10 bases short, with 18 bases between. CDR3 region: CASRQEPFRGAFF. In DNA form, the CDR3 reads TGTGCCAGCAGACAGGAACCTTTTCGGGGAGCTTTCTTT.

This clone turned up a few times. This rearrangement joins TRBV28 to TRBJ2-2; D may correspond to TRBD1 or TRBD2 (5 bases each). Germline loops: CDR1 MDHEN, CDR2 SYDVKM. V was cut by 3 bases and J by 5 bases, with 7 bases left in between. This CDR3 spans 13 amino acids. DNA of the CDR3: TGTGCCAGCAGTTTTGGGGGTACCGGGGAGCTGTTTTTT. This codes for CASSFGGTGELFF.

The chain employs TRBV7-9 and TRBJ1-1; D uncertain. Per germline, CDR1 SEHNR and CDR2 FQNEAQ (reference sequence). The CDR3 spans 13 residues. V dropped 2 bases and J dropped 9 bases, with 13 bases sitting between them. CDR3 amino acids: CASSLYVSGKAFF. The CDR3 DNA is TGTGCCAGCAGCTTATACGTATCCGGTAAAGCTTTCTTT.

V and J are TRBV5-1 and TRBJ2-7; unclear D gene. CDR1 SGHRS and CDR2 YFSETQ come from the germline V gene. Trimming cost V 4 bases and J 0 bases, with 14 bases left between them. CDR3 length: 15 amino acids. The CDR3 DNA follows: TGCGCCAGCAGCCCCGCCGGCGCAATCTCCTACGAGCAGTACTTC. It yields the protein CASSPAGAISYEQYF.

The chain uses TRBV7-9 and TRBJ2-7, with 10 bases fitting TRBD1. J gave up 4 bases and V 6 bases, and 6 bases lay outside the gene matches. Germline V gene lookup returns CDR1 SEHNR and CDR2 FQNEAQ (reference sequence). The CDR3 loop spans 14 amino acids. Here the CDR3 DNA reads TGTGCCAGCAGGCCCTCGGGACAGGGGTACGAGCAGTACTTC. The encoded protein is CASRPSGQGYEQYF.

The V call is TRBV19, the J call TRBJ2-1; TRBD2 is a possible D gene (5 bases). CDR1 is LNHDA and CDR2 is SQIVND in the germline V gene (reference sequence). The V gene lost 4 bases and the J gene lost 6 bases, with 19 bases spanning the gap. This CDR3 is built from 16 residues. The chain's CDR3 is CASSNPGSSRVNEQFF. DNA of the CDR3: TGTGCCAGTAGTAATCCGGGATCCTCAAGGGTCAATGAGCAGTTCTTC.

This sequence joins TRBV4-3 and TRBJ2-3, with a tentative D call TRBD2 (5 bases). This CDR3 comprises 16 residues. V was trimmed by 1 base and J by 5 bases, leaving 16 bases between them. The germline gives CDR1 LGHNA, CDR2 YSLEER. The CDR3 DNA reads as TGCGCCAGCAGCCAAGCTCGCGGGTCTAACCAAGATACGCAGTATTTT. It translates to CASSQARGSNQDTQYF.

The CDR3 reads CASSPGQGSGTEAFF. The CDR3 nucleotides read TGTGCCAGCAGCCCAGGACAGGGTTCGGGAACTGAAGCTTTCTTT. V and J are TRBV7-3 and TRBJ1-1; 8 bases map to TRBD1. V was pared by 5 bases and J by 5 bases, with 10 bases of the junction left unmatched. The CDR3 covers 15 residues. Germline V gene data show CDR1 as SGHTA and CDR2 as FQGTGA.

The V gene is TRBV5-4, the J gene TRBJ2-1, with TRBD2 matching 8 bases. V was pared by 3 bases and J by 13 bases, with 6 bases of the junction left unmatched. CDR1 SGHNT and CDR2 YYREEE come from the germline V gene (reference sequence). The CDR3 length is 12 residues. CDR3: CASSSGGGIQFF. DNA of the CDR3: TGTGCCAGCAGCTCTGGCGGGGGGATCCAGTTCTTC.

V and J are TRBV2 and TRBJ1-1; D gene uncertain. CDR3 length: 12 residues. Germline V gene sequence: CDR1 SNHLY, CDR2 FYNNEI. V lost 1 base to trimming and J lost 11 bases, with 11 bases between them. As DNA, the CDR3 is TGTGCCAGCAGTGAAGAGGCATTTAGGGCTTTCTTT. Its translation: CASSEEAFRAFF.

J is TRBJ2-7 and V is TRBV27; maybe TRBD1 (6 bases). Deletions cut 0 bases from V and 4 bases from J, with 13 bases between. This CDR3 spans 15 amino acids. Per germline, CDR1 MNHEY and CDR2 SMNVEV (reference sequence). The DNA for the CDR3 is TGTGCCAGCAGTTTATCGCTTGGCAGGGGATACGAGCAGTACTTC. It codes for CASSLSLGRGYEQYF.

V and J are TRBV5-4 and TRBJ2-2; TRBD2 aligns across 14 bases. The V segment lost 4 bases and the J segment 6 bases; nucleotides outside the gene matches: 14. CDR3 length: 19 residues. Looked up from germline, CDR1 is SGHNT and CDR2 is YYREEE (reference sequence). CDR3 sequence (DNA): TGTGCCAGCAGCAGGAGACTAGCGGGGGGGCCATCGGAGGCCGGGGAGCTGTTTTTT. Residues: CASSRRLAGGPSEAGELFF.

This clone showed up just once. This sequence joins TRBV7-3 and TRBJ2-1, with a weak D call TRBD2 (6 bases). Germline loops: CDR1 SGHTA, CDR2 FQGTGA. The V and J ends lost 5 bases and 4 bases respectively, with 9 bases between them. The CDR3 extends over 13 amino acids. The CDR3 DNA reads TGTGCCAGCAGCGGCGGGACTTACAATGAGCAGTTCTTC. Its protein product is CASSGGTYNEQFF.

The CDR3 loop is CATSMRGSGTSGWETQYF. In DNA form, the CDR3 reads TGTGCCACCAGCATGAGGGGATCCGGGACTAGCGGATGGGAGACCCAGTACTTC. The gene calls are TRBV15 and TRBJ2-5; TRBD2 aligns across 11 bases. This CDR3 spans 18 amino acids. Germline V gene data show CDR1 as LNHNV and CDR2 as YYDKDF (reference sequence). The trim removed 4 bases at V and 5 bases at J, leaving 15 bases unmatched.

The table lists this clone with a few counts. The rearrangement links TRBV5-4 to TRBJ2-5, with 9 bases matching TRBD1. The germline V gene has CDR1 SGHNT and CDR2 YYREEE (reference sequence). V lost 4 bases, J lost 5 bases, and 9 bases stayed unmatched. This CDR3 spans 15 amino acids. This CDR3 is CASSPPGQGRETQYF. Written as DNA, the CDR3 is TGTGCCAGCAGCCCGCCGGGACAGGGACGGGAGACCCAGTACTTC.

This clone was recorded once. The genes are TRBV7-2 and TRBJ1-1; D not certain. V lost 8 bases and J lost 3, with 13 bases in between. The germline V gene has CDR1 SGHTA and CDR2 FQGNSA. The CDR3 covers 13 residues. For the CDR3, the DNA is TGTGCCAGCGGTTTTAATGGGGACACTGAAGCTTTCTTT. It translates to CASGFNGDTEAFF.

The rearrangement uses TRBV30 and TRBJ2-3; D gene unclear. CDR3 length: 13 residues. The V gene's germline CDR1 is GTSNPN and CDR2 SVGIG (reference sequence). Trimming removed 2 bases from V and 1 base from J, with 7 bases in between. CDR3 amino acids: CAWSNPGTDTQYF. For the CDR3, the DNA is TGTGCCTGGAGTAACCCGGGCACAGATACGCAGTATTTT.

J is TRBJ1-4 and V is TRBV18; TRBD1 matches 7 bases. CDR3 length equals 15 residues. V was pared by 6 bases and J by 2 bases, with 6 bases of the junction left unmatched. Germline CDR1 KGHSH, CDR2 LQKENI. CDR3 amino acids: CASSSTTGTNEKLFF. The CDR3 nucleotides read TGTGCCAGCTCCTCAACGACAGGGACTAATGAAAAACTGTTTTTT. Based on the CDR3 plus reference TRBV18 and TRBJ1-4, the full variable domain is NAGVMQNPRHLVRRRGQEARLRCSPMKGHSHVYWYRQLPEEGLKFMVYLQKENIIDESGMPKERFSAEFPKEGPSILRIQQVVRGDSAAYFCASSSTTGTNEKLFFGSGTQLSVL.

This chain uses TRBV5-4 with TRBJ2-3; D is perhaps TRBD1 or TRBD2 (5 bases each). This CDR3 comprises 14 residues. Germline CDR1 reads SGHNT; CDR2 reads YYREEE (reference sequence). V lost 4 bases, J lost 4 bases, and 13 bases lay in between. The CDR3 nucleotides read TGTGCCAGCAGCCGGGACCGCTATGCAGATACGCAGTATTTT. Translated: CASSRDRYADTQYF.

This clone was counted only a few times. J is TRBJ2-3 and V is TRBV7-3; 10 nucleotides line up with TRBD2. Germline V gene data show CDR1 as SGHTA and CDR2 as FQGTGA. The V segment lost 2 bases and the J segment 5 bases; nucleotides outside the gene matches: 7. The CDR3 runs to 16 residues. As DNA, the CDR3 is TGTGCCAGCAGCTTAGGCCTAGCGGGGGTCATAGATACGCAGTATTTT. This codes for CASSLGLAGVIDTQYF.

This clone has more than one count but fewer than ten. Distinct nucleotide sequences in the sample also encode this CDR3. This chain joins TRBV6-4 and TRBJ1-1, with D perhaps TRBD1 (5 bases). CDR3 length: 13 residues. The V gene lost 6 bases and the J gene lost 0 bases, with 8 bases spanning the gap. Germline assignment: CDR1 MRHNA and CDR2 SNTAGT. The CDR3 region is CASRDSLNTEAFF. In DNA form, the CDR3 reads TGTGCCAGCAGAGACAGCCTGAACACTGAAGCTTTCTTT.

This chain links TRBV6-6 with TRBJ2-7, with TRBD1 matching over 10 bases. This CDR3 comprises 16 residues. Per the germline V gene, CDR1 is MNHNY and CDR2 is SVGAGI (reference sequence). J was trimmed by 5 bases and V by 2 bases; bases with no gene match: 9. CDR3 loop: CASSYARRDRGHEQYF. Here the CDR3 DNA reads TGTGCCAGCAGTTACGCCCGCCGGGACAGGGGCCACGAGCAGTACTTC.

Only a few counts were recorded for this clone. J is TRBJ2-6 and V is TRBV9; 11 nucleotides align to TRBD2. With 2 bases clipped from V and 0 bases from J, the junction kept 4 bases outside the gene matches. Germline loops: CDR1 SGDLS, CDR2 YYNGEE. This CDR3 comprises 18 residues. As DNA, the CDR3 is TGTGCCAGCAGCGTTAGCGGGGGGGCAAGCTCTGGGGCCAACGTCCTGACTTTC. Translated: CASSVSGGASSGANVLTF.

The V gene is TRBV4-1, the J gene TRBJ1-1; D may be TRBD1 (5 bases). The CDR3 has 16 amino acids. The V gene lost 3 bases and the J gene lost 0 bases, with 14 bases spanning the gap. The germline gives CDR1 MGHRA, CDR2 YSYEKL. Written as DNA, the CDR3 is TGCGCCAGCAGCCAGGGGGGACGGCCAATGAACACTGAAGCTTTCTTT. Translated, it gives CASSQGGRPMNTEAFF.

The count of this clone is one. This CDR3 reads CASMNRYEQYF. The DNA for the CDR3 is TGTGCCAGCATGAATCGCTACGAGCAGTACTTC. The chain employs TRBV6-1 and TRBJ2-7, with unresolved D. The V and J ends lost 7 bases and 3 bases respectively, with 7 bases between them. Germline loops: CDR1 MNHNS, CDR2 SASEGT. The CDR3 runs to 11 residues.

The rearrangement joins TRBV6-6 to TRBJ1-5, with TRBD1 matching 7 bases. There are 14 residues in the CDR3. The V segment lost 6 bases and the J segment 5 bases; nucleotides outside the gene matches: 7. Germline V gene sequence: CDR1 MNHNY, CDR2 SVGAGI (reference sequence). In DNA form, the CDR3 reads TGTGCCAGCAGATCTCGACAGGGCGATCAGCCCCAGCATTTT. Its translation: CASRSRQGDQPQHF.

The genes are TRBV27 and TRBJ2-3; possibly TRBD1 for D (5 bases). The CDR3 covers 14 residues. Trimming pared 5 bases from V and 3 bases from J, leaving 12 bases between. Germline CDR1 and CDR2: MNHEY and SMNVEV (reference sequence). Here the CDR3 DNA reads TGTGCCAGCAGTACCCCAGGGTGGACAGATACGCAGTATTTT. Translating gives CASSTPGWTDTQYF.